These 15 T cell receptor beta chains originate from one sample sequenced in a study of CD8+ T cells in alopecia areata. Once RNA had been extracted, it was reverse transcribed into cDNA to act as the sequencing template. Only in-frame clones appear in the TCRdb table, and some are missing; sequencing was by immunoSEQ multiplex PCR. Found here are some 200,000 clones, 59% of them singletons; the top ten hold about 15%. The sample in question was CD4+ T cells sorted from blood, obtained at week 0. These receptors were taken from a human donor with alopecia areata.

V usage is TRBV27 and J usage is TRBJ2-6, with 7 bases aligning to TRBD1. V dropped 7 bases and J dropped 1; count of bases not matched to a gene: 7. This CDR3 is 16 amino acids long. Per the germline V gene, CDR1 is MNHEY and CDR2 is SMNVEV (reference sequence). DNA for the CDR3: TGTGCCAGCAAACCGGGCAGGGGGTCTGGGGCCAACGTCCTGACTTTC. Encoded protein: CASKPGRGSGANVLTF.

The gene calls are TRBV29-1 and TRBJ2-6; D is undetermined. Between the trimmed V and J ends, which lost 2 bases and 4 bases, there was a span of 6 bases. There are 13 residues in the CDR3. Germline V CDR1 and CDR2: SQVTM, ANQGSEA. The chain's CDR3 is CSVESPGANVLTF. The CDR3 DNA sequence: TGCAGCGTTGAATCCCCGGGGGCCAACGTCCTGACTTTC.

J is TRBJ2-2 and V is TRBV4-2, with 8 bases fitting TRBD1. Per germline, CDR1 LGHNA and CDR2 YNFKEQ. J lost 0 bases, V lost 3 bases, and 0 bases had no gene match. The CDR3 loop spans 15 amino acids. The CDR3 DNA sequence: TGTGCCAGCAGCCAGACAGGGGCGAACACCGGGGAGCTGTTTTTT. This encodes CASSQTGANTGELFF.

This clone was seen only once. V gene TRBV29-1 combines with J gene TRBJ1-2; 10 bases match TRBD1. Germline V gene lookup returns CDR1 SQVTM and CDR2 ANQGSEA. This CDR3 is built from 15 residues. V trimming: 4 bases; J trimming: 4 bases; junction bases outside the gene matches: 9. Here the CDR3 reads CSVGGGTGASYGYTF. The CDR3 DNA sequence: TGCAGCGTTGGGGGAGGGACAGGGGCATCCTATGGCTACACCTTC.

The V call is TRBV11-2, the J call TRBJ1-6; no definite D call. Germline V CDR1 and CDR2: SGHAT, FQNNGV. V was cut by 5 bases and J by 0 bases, with 8 bases left in between. This CDR3 region has 15 residues. In DNA form, the CDR3 reads TGTGCCAGCAGCAGAGCGAGCTCCTATAATTCACCCCTCCACTTT. Its protein product is CASSRASSYNSPLHF.

This clone was seen only a few times. The chain is built from TRBV4-1 and TRBJ2-7; 8 positions agree with TRBD2. Germline V gene lookup returns CDR1 MGHRA and CDR2 YSYEKL. The trim removed 1 base at V and 3 bases at J, leaving 8 bases unmatched. The CDR3 sequence is 16 residues long. The CDR3 DNA reads as TGCGCCAGCAGCCAAGGTTCCGGGGGGGCCATCTACGAGCAGTACTTC. Translated, it gives CASSQGSGGAIYEQYF.

About this clone: A junction end diverges from the germline sequence, so it may reflect a read error. V gene TRBV7-7 combines with J gene TRBJ2-5; 11 bases align to TRBD2. CDR1 SSHAT and CDR2 FNYEAQ come from the germline V gene (reference sequence). The CDR3 sequence is 15 residues long. In nucleotides, the CDR3 is TGTGCTAGCAGCTTAGCGGGGGGGCCCGTAGAGACCCAGTACTTC. It encodes CASSLAGGPVETQYF.

The chain joins TRBV30 to TRBJ1-2; TRBD1 matches at 8 bases. Trimming cost V 5 bases and J 2 bases; bases outside gene matches: 1. The CDR3 totals 12 residues. Per germline, CDR1 GTSNPN and CDR2 SVGIG (reference sequence). The CDR3 is CAWDRGNYGYTF. In DNA, the CDR3 is TGTGCCTGGGACAGGGGCAACTATGGCTACACCTTC.

The CDR3 here is CASSVGDTQYF. CDR3 nucleotide sequence: TGTGCCAGCAGCGTAGGTGATACGCAGTATTTT. The rearrangement uses TRBV7-9 and TRBJ2-3; D gene unclear. This CDR3 has 11 residues. CDR1 SEHNR and CDR2 FQNEAQ come from the germline V gene (reference sequence). The V gene lost 5 bases and the J gene lost 6 bases, with 6 bases spanning the gap.

The table lists this clone with a few counts. CDR3: CSVSWGEQYF. CDR3 DNA: TGCAGCGTTTCGTGGGGGGAGCAGTACTTC. V usage is TRBV29-1 and J usage is TRBJ2-7; D is tentatively TRBD1 or TRBD2 (5 bases each). The length of the CDR3 is 10 residues. V gave up 5 bases and J gave up 7 bases, with 9 bases separating them. Germline V CDR1 and CDR2: SQVTM, ANQGSEA.

This chain uses TRBV7-9 with TRBJ1-6; D is undetermined. The V end was cut by 0 bases, the J end by 0 bases, with 3 bases between. CDR3 length: 15 amino acids. From germline, CDR1 is SEHNR and CDR2 FQNEAQ (reference sequence). CDR3 amino acids: CASSLASSYNSPLHF. DNA of the CDR3: TGTGCCAGCAGCTTAGCTAGCTCCTATAATTCACCCCTCCACTTT.

This clone has just a few counts. The chain uses TRBV19 and TRBJ2-2; 7 positions agree with TRBD1. V lost 6 bases to trimming and J lost 1 base; unmatched junction nucleotides: 5. Germline CDR1 is LNHDA and CDR2 is SQIVND (reference sequence). The CDR3 consists of 15 residues. In DNA, the CDR3 is TGTGCCAGTAGAAAGGACAGGATGAACACCGGGGAGCTGTTTTTT. As protein: CASRKDRMNTGELFF.

J is TRBJ2-5 and V is TRBV30; either TRBD1 or TRBD2 may supply D (5 bases each). V lost 3 bases and J 5 bases, leaving 13 bases between the germline ends. Germline V lookup: CDR1 GTSNPN, CDR2 SVGIG (reference sequence). The CDR3 is 13 amino acids. The CDR3 DNA is TGTGCCTGGAGCAGGACGGGGCAGGAGACCCAGTACTTC. Translating gives CAWSRTGQETQYF.

This sequence joins TRBV29-1 and TRBJ2-7; TRBD1 aligns across 10 bases. The V and J ends lost 4 bases and 6 bases, in that order; junction bases with no gene match: 9. The CDR3 spans 14 residues. CDR1 and CDR2 (germline): SQVTM, ANQGSEA. CDR3 DNA sequence: TGCAGCGTTGCACGTGGGGGGGACAGGGGCGAGCAGTACTTC. Translating gives CSVARGGDRGEQYF.

The genes are TRBV4-1 and TRBJ1-4, with D uncertain. The V gene lost 2 bases and the J gene lost 0 bases, with 10 bases spanning the gap. This CDR3 has 16 amino acids. Germline V gene sequence: CDR1 MGHRA, CDR2 YSYEKL. The CDR3 region has the DNA TGCGCCAGCAGCCAACCAGAGATAGCAACTAATGAAAAACTGTTTTTT. Its translation: CASSQPEIATNEKLFF.